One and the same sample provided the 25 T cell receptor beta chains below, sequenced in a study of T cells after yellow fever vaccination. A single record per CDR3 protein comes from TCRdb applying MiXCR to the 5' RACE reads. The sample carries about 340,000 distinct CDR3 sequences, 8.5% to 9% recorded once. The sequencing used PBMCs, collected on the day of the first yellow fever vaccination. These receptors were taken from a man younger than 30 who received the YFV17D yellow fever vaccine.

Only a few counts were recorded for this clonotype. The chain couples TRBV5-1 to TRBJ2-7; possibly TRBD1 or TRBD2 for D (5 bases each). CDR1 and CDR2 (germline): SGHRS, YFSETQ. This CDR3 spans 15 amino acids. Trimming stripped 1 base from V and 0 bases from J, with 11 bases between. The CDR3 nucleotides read TGCGCCAGCAGCTTGTTCCAGGGACCCTCCTACGAGCAGTACTTC. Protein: CASSLFQGPSYEQYF.

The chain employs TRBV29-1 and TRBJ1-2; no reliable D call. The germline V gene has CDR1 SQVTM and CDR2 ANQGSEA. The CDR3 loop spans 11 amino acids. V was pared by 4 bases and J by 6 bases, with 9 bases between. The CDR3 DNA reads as TGCAGCGTTGGTACTCTTGATGGCTACACCTTC. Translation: CSVGTLDGYTF. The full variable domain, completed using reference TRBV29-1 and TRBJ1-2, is SAVISQKPSRDICQRGTSLTIQCQVDSQVTMMFWYRQQPGQSLTLIATANQGSEATYESGFVIDKFPISRPNLTFSTLTVSNMSPEDSSIYLCSVGTLDGYTFGSGTRLTVV.

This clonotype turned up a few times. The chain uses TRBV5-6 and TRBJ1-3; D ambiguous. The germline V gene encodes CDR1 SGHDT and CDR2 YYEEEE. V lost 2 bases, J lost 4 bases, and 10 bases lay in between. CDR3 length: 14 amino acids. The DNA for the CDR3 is TGTGCCAGCAGCTTCAGATCATCGGGAAACACCATATATTTT. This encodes CASSFRSSGNTIYF.

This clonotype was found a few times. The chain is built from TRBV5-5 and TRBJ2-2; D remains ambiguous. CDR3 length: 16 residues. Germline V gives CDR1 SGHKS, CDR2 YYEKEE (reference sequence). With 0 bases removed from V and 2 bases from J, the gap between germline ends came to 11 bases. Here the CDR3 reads CASSLEAPVNTGELFF. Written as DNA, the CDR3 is TGTGCCAGCAGCTTGGAAGCCCCCGTCAACACCGGGGAGCTGTTTTTT. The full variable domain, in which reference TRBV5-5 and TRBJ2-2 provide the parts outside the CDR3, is DAGVTQSPTHLIKTRGQQVTLRCSPISGHKSVSWYQQVLGQGPQFIFQYYEKEERGRGNFPDRFSARQFPNYSSELNVNALLLGDSALYLCASSLEAPVNTGELFFGEGSRLTVL.

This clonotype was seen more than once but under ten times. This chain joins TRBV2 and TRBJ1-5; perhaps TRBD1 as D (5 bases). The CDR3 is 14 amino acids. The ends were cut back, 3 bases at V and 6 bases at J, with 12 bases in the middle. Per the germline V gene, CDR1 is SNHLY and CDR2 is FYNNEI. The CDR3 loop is CASSEEQGLQPQHF. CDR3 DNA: TGTGCCAGCAGTGAGGAGCAGGGACTTCAGCCCCAGCATTTT. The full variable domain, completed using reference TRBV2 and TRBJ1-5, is EPEVTQTPSHQVTQMGQEVILRCVPISNHLYFYWYRQILGQKVEFLVSFYNNEISEKSEIFDDQFSVERPDGSNFTLKIRSTKLEDSAMYFCASSEEQGLQPQHFGDGTRLSIL.

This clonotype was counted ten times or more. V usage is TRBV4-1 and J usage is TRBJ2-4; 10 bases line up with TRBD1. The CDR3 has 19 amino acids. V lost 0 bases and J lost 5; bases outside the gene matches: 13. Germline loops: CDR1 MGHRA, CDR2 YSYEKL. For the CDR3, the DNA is TGCGCCAGCAGCCAAGATCATTTGGGGGGACAGGGGCTCGAAAACATTCAGTACTTC. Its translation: CASSQDHLGGQGLENIQYF.

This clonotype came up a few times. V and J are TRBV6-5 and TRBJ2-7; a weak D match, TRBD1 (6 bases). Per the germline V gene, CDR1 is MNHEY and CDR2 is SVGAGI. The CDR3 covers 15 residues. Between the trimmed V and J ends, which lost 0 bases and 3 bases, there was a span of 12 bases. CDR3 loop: CASSYSAGVGYEQYF. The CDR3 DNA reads TGTGCCAGCAGTTACTCGGCAGGGGTTGGCTACGAGCAGTACTTC.

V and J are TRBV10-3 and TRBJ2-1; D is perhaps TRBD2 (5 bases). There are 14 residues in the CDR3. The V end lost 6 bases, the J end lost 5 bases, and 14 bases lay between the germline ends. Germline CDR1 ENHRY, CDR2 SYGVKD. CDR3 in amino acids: CAIRGSGSNNEQFF. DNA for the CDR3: TGTGCCATCAGGGGCTCGGGGTCGAACAATGAGCAGTTCTTC.

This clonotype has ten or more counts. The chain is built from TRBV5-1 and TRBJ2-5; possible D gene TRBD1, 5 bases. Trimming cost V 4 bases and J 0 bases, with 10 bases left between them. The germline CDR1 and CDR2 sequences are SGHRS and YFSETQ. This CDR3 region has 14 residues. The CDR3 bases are TGCGCCAGCAGCATATCAGGGTACCAAGAGACCCAGTACTTC. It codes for CASSISGYQETQYF.

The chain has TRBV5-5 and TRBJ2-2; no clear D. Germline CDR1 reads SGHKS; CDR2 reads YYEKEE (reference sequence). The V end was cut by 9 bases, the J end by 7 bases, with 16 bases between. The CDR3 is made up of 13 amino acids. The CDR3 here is CAMGFGLLGELFF. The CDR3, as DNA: TGTGCCATGGGCTTTGGGCTCCTCGGGGAGCTGTTTTTT.

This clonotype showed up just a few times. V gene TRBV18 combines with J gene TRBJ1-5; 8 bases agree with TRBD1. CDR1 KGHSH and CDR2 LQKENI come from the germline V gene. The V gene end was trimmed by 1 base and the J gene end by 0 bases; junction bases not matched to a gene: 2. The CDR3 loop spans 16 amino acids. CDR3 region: CASSPRDRYSNQPQHF. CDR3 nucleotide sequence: TGTGCCAGCTCACCACGGGACAGGTATAGCAATCAGCCCCAGCATTTT.

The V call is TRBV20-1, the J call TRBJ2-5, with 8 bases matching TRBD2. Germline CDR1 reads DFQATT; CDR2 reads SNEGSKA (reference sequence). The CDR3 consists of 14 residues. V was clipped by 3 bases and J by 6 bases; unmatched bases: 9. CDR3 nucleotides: TGCAGTGCTAGTGGCGGAGCGGGGGTGCAGACCCAGTACTTC. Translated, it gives CSASGGAGVQTQYF.

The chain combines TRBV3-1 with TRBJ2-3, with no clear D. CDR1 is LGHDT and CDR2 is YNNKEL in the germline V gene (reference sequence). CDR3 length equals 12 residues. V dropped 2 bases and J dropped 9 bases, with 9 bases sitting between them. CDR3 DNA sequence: TGTGCCAGCAGCCAAAATATAGGGACGCAGTATTTT. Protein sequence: CASSQNIGTQYF.

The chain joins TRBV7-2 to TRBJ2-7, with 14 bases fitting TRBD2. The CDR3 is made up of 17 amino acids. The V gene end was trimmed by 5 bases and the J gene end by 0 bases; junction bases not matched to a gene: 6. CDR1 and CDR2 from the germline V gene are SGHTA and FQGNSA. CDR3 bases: TGTGCCAGCAGCGGACGGACTAGCGGGGGGTCCTCCTACGAGCAGTACTTC. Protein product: CASSGRTSGGSSYEQYF. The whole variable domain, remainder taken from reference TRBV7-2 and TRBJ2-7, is GAGVSQSPSNKVTEKGKDVELRCDPISGHTALYWYRQSLGQGLEFLIYFQGNSAPDKSGLPSDRFSAERTGGSVSTLTIQRTQQEDSAVYLCASSGRTSGGSSYEQYFGPGTRLTVT.

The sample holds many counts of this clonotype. The CDR3 sequence: CSASRQGSGNTIYF. The CDR3 nucleotides are TGCAGTGCTAGCCGACAGGGCTCTGGAAACACCATATATTTT. The chain uses TRBV20-1 and TRBJ1-3, with 7 bases fitting TRBD1. CDR3 length equals 14 residues. Losses at the gene ends were 3 bases for V and 0 bases for J; bases not matched to a gene: 2. Germline CDR1 DFQATT, CDR2 SNEGSKA (reference sequence).

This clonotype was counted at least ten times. The CDR3 DNA follows: TGCGCCAGCAGCTTGGATGCCGGGGGGGCCTACAATGAGCAGTTCTTC. Residues: CASSLDAGGAYNEQFF. V is TRBV5-1 and J is TRBJ2-1; TRBD2 agrees at 8 bases. CDR1 SGHRS and CDR2 YFSETQ come from the germline V gene. V was pared by 0 bases and J by 2 bases, with 4 bases of the junction left unmatched. The CDR3 contains 16 residues. Looking up the rest from reference TRBV5-1 and TRBJ2-1 gives the full variable domain: KAGVTQTPRYLIKTRGQQVTLSCSPISGHRSVSWYQQTPGQGLQFLFEYFSETQRNKGNFPGRFSGRQFSNSRSEMNVSTLELGDSALYLCASSLDAGGAYNEQFFGPGTRLTVL.

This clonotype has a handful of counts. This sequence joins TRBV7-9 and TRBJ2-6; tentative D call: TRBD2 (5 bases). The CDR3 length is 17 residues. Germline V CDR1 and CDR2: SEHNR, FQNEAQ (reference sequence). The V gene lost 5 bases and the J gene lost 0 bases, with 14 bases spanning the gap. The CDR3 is CASSQLSGSSGANVLTF. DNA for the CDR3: TGTGCCAGCAGCCAACTTTCGGGGTCCTCTGGGGCCAACGTCCTGACTTTC.

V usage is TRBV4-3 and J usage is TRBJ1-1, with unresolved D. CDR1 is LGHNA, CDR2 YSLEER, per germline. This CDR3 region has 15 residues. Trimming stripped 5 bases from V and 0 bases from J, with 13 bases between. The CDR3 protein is CASSGSEKLNTEAFF. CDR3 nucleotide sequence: TGCGCCAGCAGCGGGTCAGAAAAATTGAACACTGAAGCTTTCTTT.

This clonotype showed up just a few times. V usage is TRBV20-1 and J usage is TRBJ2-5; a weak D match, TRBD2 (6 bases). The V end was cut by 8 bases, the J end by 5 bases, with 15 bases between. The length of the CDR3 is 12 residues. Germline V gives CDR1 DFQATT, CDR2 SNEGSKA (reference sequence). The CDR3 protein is CSLDRAGETQYF. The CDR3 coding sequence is TGCAGTTTAGACCGGGCGGGGGAGACCCAGTACTTC.

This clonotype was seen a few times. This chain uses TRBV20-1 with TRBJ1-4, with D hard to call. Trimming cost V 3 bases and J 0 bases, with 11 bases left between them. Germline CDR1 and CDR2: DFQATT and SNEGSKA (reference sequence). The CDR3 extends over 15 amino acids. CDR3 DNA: TGCAGTGCTAGCGAGACACTCGCAACTAATGAAAAACTGTTTTTT. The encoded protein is CSASETLATNEKLFF.

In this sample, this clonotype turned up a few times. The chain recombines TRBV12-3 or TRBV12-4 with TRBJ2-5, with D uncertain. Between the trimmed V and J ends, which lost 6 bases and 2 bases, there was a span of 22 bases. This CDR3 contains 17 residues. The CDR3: CASSATGPRPKQETQYF. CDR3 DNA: TGTGCCAGCAGCGCCACGGGCCCCCGCCCTAAACAAGAGACCCAGTACTTC.

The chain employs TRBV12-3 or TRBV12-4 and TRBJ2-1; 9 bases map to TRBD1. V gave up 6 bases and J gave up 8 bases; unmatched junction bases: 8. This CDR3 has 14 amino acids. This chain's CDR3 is CASRQGQGIDEQFF. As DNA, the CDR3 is TGTGCCAGCAGACAGGGACAGGGAATCGATGAGCAGTTCTTC.

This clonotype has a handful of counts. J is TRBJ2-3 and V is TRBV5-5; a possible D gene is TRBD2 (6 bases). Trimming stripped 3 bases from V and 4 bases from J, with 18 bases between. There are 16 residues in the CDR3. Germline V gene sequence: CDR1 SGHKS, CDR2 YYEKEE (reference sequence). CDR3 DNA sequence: TGTGCCAGCAGCTGGAGGGGCCTAGCGTGGTCAGATACGCAGTATTTT. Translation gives CASSWRGLAWSDTQYF. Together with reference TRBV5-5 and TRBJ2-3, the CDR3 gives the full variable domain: DAGVTQSPTHLIKTRGQQVTLRCSPISGHKSVSWYQQVLGQGPQFIFQYYEKEERGRGNFPDRFSARQFPNYSSELNVNALLLGDSALYLCASSWRGLAWSDTQYFGPGTRLTVL.

The CDR3 here is CASSQVSGRGLYEQYF. Here the CDR3 DNA reads TGTGCCAGCAGCCAAGTTTCCGGCAGGGGCTTATACGAGCAGTACTTC. The genes are TRBV4-2 and TRBJ2-7; possibly TRBD1 for D (6 bases). V dropped 1 base and J dropped 4 bases, with 17 bases sitting between them. This CDR3 has 16 amino acids. Germline CDR1 LGHNA, CDR2 YNFKEQ.

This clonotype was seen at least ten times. In DNA form, the CDR3 reads TGTGCCAGCAGTTTAGCCCCGACAGTAATAGGGCCCCAGCATTTT. Residues: CASSLAPTVIGPQHF. V usage is TRBV12-3 or TRBV12-4 and J usage is TRBJ1-5; TRBD1 might be the D (5 bases). The V end lost 0 bases, the J end lost 9 bases, and 15 bases lay between the germline ends. The CDR3 extends over 15 amino acids.